This TCR beta chain was recorded in a study of T cells after yellow fever vaccination. Study-level points and caveats: Just a small share of clonotypes turned up in the CD4 compartment as well as the CD8 compartment. Faster peaking, at day 5 versus 15, marked a secondary response that was weaker.

Germline V gene lookup returns CDR1 SGHTA and CDR2 FQGNSA. This CDR3 has 12 residues. Between the trimmed V and J ends, which lost 5 bases and 8 bases, there was a span of 10 bases. As regards this clonotype: What it recognizes is unknown.

Synthesis of TCR cDNA relied on 5'RACE template switching, which attached a universal primer site and UMIs. TCRdb reprocessed the 5' RACE reads with MiXCR, giving one entry per CDR3 protein. The sample includes approximately 550,000 distinct CDR3 sequences, approximately 21% seen only once; the top ten take roughly an eighth. The origin of this receptor is a man aged 25-40 years who received the YFV17D yellow fever vaccine. The sequencing here drew on PBMCs, taken 15 days after the yellow fever booster vaccination. The J gene is TRBJ2-1, the V gene TRBV7-2; maybe TRBD1 (5 bases). This CDR3 reads CASSGRVDEQFF. For the CDR3, the DNA is TGTGCCAGCAGCGGCAGGGTGGATGAGCAGTTCTTC.